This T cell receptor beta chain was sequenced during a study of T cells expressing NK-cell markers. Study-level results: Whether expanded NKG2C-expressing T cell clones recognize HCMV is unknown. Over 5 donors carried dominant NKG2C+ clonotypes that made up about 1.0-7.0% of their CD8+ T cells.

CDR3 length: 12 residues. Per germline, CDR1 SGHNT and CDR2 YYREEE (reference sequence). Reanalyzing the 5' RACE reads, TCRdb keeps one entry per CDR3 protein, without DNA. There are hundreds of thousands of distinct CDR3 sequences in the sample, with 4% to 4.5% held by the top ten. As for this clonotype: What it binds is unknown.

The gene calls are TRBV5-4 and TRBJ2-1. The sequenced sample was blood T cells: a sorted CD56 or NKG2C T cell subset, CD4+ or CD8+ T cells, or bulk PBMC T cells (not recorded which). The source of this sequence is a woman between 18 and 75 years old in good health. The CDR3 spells CASSRLYNEQFF.